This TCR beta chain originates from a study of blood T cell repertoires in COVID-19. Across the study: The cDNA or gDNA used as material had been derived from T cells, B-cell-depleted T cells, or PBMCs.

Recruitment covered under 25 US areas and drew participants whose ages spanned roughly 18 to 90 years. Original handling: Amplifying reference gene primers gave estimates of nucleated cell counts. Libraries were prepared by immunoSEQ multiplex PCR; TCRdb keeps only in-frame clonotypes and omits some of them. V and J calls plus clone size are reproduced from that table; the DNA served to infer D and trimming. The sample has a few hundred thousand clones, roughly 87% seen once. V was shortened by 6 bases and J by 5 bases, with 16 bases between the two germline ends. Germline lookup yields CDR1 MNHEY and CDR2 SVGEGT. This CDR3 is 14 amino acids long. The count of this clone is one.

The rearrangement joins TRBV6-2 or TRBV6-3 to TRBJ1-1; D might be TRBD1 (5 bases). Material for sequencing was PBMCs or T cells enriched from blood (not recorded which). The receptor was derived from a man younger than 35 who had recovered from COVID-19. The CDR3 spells CASRPWGGGTEAFF. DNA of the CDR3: TGTGCCAGCAGACCTTGGGGGGGTGGGACTGAAGCTTTCTTT.